This T cell receptor beta chain stems from a study of human T cells and chemical hapten exposure. Study as a whole: There were per-sample TCR yield variations, arising mainly from small pooled library volume differences.

This CDR3 region has 14 residues. Trimming cost V 0 bases and J 9 bases, with 12 bases left between them. CDR1 and CDR2 (germline): LGHNA, YNFKEQ. Described time point: patch test 2, 6 weeks after DPC sensitization. Treatment: therapeutic diphenylcyclopropenone sensitization with weekly scalp DPC. Non-pregnant alopecia patients aged 18 to 70, suitable for DPC therapy. TCRdb independently ran MiXCR on the RACE reads; one entry per CDR3 protein. The sample includes 90,000 to 110,000 distinct CDR3 sequences, about a tenth of them seen just once. In this sample, this clonotype turned up a few times. The sample in question was whole blood, obtained in connection with sensitization to the hapten diphenylcyclopropenone (DPC). J is TRBJ1-5 and V is TRBV4-2; perhaps TRBD1 as D (6 bases). The source of this sequence is a woman in her forties with alopecia areata. Some clones in this sample may be carry-over from other donors' samples. The CDR3 is CASSQDKQGWPQHF. In DNA, the CDR3 is TGTGCCAGCAGCCAAGATAAACAGGGCTGGCCCCAGCATTTT.